Listed below are T cell receptor beta chains from one sample, sequenced in a study of shared clonotypes between healthy human individuals. Repertoires were generated with immunoSEQ multiplex PCR, while TCRdb's copy carries only in-frame clones and drops some. The repertoire holds about 110,000 clones, with approximately 65% as singletons. Input material: memory CD8+ T cells sorted from blood. These receptors came from a woman in her twenties or thirties in good health. Each CDR3 is given with its conserved first and last residue. A D gene is named only where the DNA matches it firmly. The size of a clone is reported for some rows only, either as once, few or many, or as a class for expanded clones.

size: few; D: .; J: TRBJ2-6; V: TRBV4-1; CDR3: CASSQEPPRSRANVLTF; DNA: TGCGCCAGCAGCCAAGAACCTCCTCGGAGTCGGGCCAACGTCCTGACTTTC
size: .; D: .; J: TRBJ2-7; V: TRBV14; CDR3: CASSPERRLYEQYF; DNA: TGTGCCAGCAGCCCCGAGCGGCGGCTGTACGAGCAGTACTTC
size: .; D: TRBD1; J: TRBJ2-7; V: TRBV27; CDR3: CASSSGGQGTYEQYF; DNA: TGTGCCAGCAGTTCCGGTGGACAGGGGACCTACGAGCAGTACTTC
size: .; D: TRBD2; J: TRBJ2-3; V: TRBV27; CDR3: CASRPGLAGPDTQYF; DNA: TGTGCCAGCAGGCCGGGACTAGCGGGTCCAGATACGCAGTATTTT
size: few; D: .; J: TRBJ1-5; V: TRBV28; CDR3: CASSYHYSNQPQHF; DNA: TGTGCCAGCAGTTATCACTATAGCAATCAGCCCCAGCATTTT
size: .; D: TRBD2; J: TRBJ2-1; V: TRBV7-8; CDR3: CASSLVSGGIYNEQFF; DNA: TGTGCCAGCAGCTTAGTTAGCGGGGGAATCTACAATGAGCAGTTCTTC
size: .; D: TRBD1; J: TRBJ2-7; V: TRBV11-1; CDR3: CASSSRDSSYEQYF; DNA: TGTGCCAGCAGTTCACGGGACAGTTCCTACGAGCAGTACTTC
size: .; D: .; J: TRBJ1-1; V: TRBV5-1; CDR3: CASSLGSINTEAFF; DNA: TGCGCCAGCAGCTTGGGGAGCATTAACACTGAAGCTTTCTTT
size: .; D: TRBD2; J: TRBJ2-3; V: TRBV6-1; CDR3: CASSEALAGGGDTQYF; DNA: TGTGCCAGCAGTGAAGCGCTAGCGGGAGGGGGAGATACGCAGTATTTT
size: .; D: TRBD2; J: TRBJ2-1; V: TRBV2; CDR3: CASSELAGINYEQFF; DNA: TGTGCCAGCAGCGAACTAGCGGGAATAAACTATGAGCAGTTCTTC
size: .; D: .; J: TRBJ2-1; V: TRBV15; CDR3: CATSSRRGNEQFF; DNA: TGTGCCACCAGCAGTCGGAGGGGGAATGAGCAGTTCTTC
size: .; D: .; J: TRBJ2-5; V: TRBV9; CDR3: CASSAGWGQETQYF; DNA: TGTGCCAGCAGCGCCGGTTGGGGGCAAGAGACCCAGTACTTC
size: .; D: TRBD1; J: TRBJ2-5; V: TRBV6-6; CDR3: CASSYGQGDMETQYF; DNA: TGTGCCAGCAGTTACGGGCAGGGGGATATGGAGACCCAGTACTTC
size: few; D: .; J: TRBJ1-4; V: TRBV13; CDR3: CASSRRAADPVAGKLFF; DNA: TGTGCCAGCAGCCGACGGGCTGCCGATCCGGTTGCAGGAAAACTGTTTTTT
size: few; D: .; J: TRBJ1-5; V: TRBV5-1; CDR3: CASSLQGLRQPQHF; DNA: TGCGCCAGCAGCTTACAGGGTTTGCGGCAGCCCCAGCATTTT
size: .; D: TRBD1; J: TRBJ2-2; V: TRBV11-1; CDR3: CASSFGTGGSGELFF; DNA: TGTGCCAGCAGCTTTGGGACAGGGGGCAGCGGGGAGCTGTTTTTT
size: .; D: .; J: TRBJ2-6; V: TRBV15; CDR3: CATSRGRGSGANVLTF; DNA: TGTGCCACCAGCAGAGGGAGGGGATCTGGGGCCAACGTCCTGACTTTC
size: .; D: .; J: TRBJ2-7; V: TRBV29-1; CDR3: CSVEGRAYEQYF; DNA: TGCAGCGTTGAGGGCAGGGCCTACGAGCAGTACTTC
size: few; D: TRBD1; J: TRBJ2-7; V: TRBV28; CDR3: CASRPPTGDEQYF; DNA: TGTGCCAGCAGACCACCGACAGGGGACGAGCAGTACTTC
size: .; D: TRBD2; J: TRBJ2-7; V: TRBV11-2; CDR3: CASSHTDIAGFEQYF; DNA: TGTGCCAGCAGCCACACGGATATAGCGGGGTTTGAGCAGTACTTC
size: once; D: .; J: TRBJ1-3; V: TRBV29-1; CDR3: CSVGYEGNTIYF; DNA: TGCAGCGTTGGATACGAGGGAAACACCATATATTTT
size: many; D: TRBD1; J: TRBJ1-5; V: TRBV7-3; CDR3: CASSFDRGQPQHF; DNA: TGTGCCAGCAGCTTTGACAGGGGGCAGCCCCAGCATTTT
size: .; D: .; J: TRBJ1-1; V: TRBV7-9; CDR3: CASSLAPGWGENTEAFF; DNA: TGTGCCAGCAGCTTAGCCCCAGGGTGGGGGGAAAACACTGAAGCTTTCTTT
size: many; D: TRBD1; J: TRBJ1-4; V: TRBV19; CDR3: CASSIGETGNEKLFF; DNA: TGTGCCAGTAGTATTGGCGAGACAGGGAATGAAAAACTGTTTTTT
size: .; D: TRBD1; J: TRBJ2-5; V: TRBV7-3; CDR3: CASSLDRGPGTQYF; DNA: TGTGCCAGCAGCCTTGACAGGGGGCCAGGGACCCAGTACTTC
size: once; D: .; J: TRBJ1-3; V: TRBV7-9; CDR3: CASSLGSGQLLPGNTIYF; DNA: TGTGCCAGCAGCTTAGGGTCGGGACAACTTCTCCCAGGAAACACCATATATTTT
size: .; D: TRBD2; J: TRBJ2-3; V: TRBV28; CDR3: CASSLSSGDTTDTQYF; DNA: TGTGCCAGCAGTTTATCTAGCGGGGATACCACAGATACGCAGTATTTT
size: once; D: TRBD1; J: TRBJ2-7; V: TRBV5-1; CDR3: CASSLRTGSYEQYF; DNA: TGCGCCAGCAGCTTAAGGACAGGATCGTACGAGCAGTACTTC
size: .; D: .; J: TRBJ2-5; V: TRBV25-1; CDR3: CASRPMGRDGGQETQYF; DNA: TGTGCCAGCAGGCCAATGGGCAGGGACGGAGGCCAAGAGACCCAGTACTTC
size: .; D: .; J: TRBJ2-1; V: TRBV25-1; CDR3: CASSAQGPSPYNEQFF; DNA: TGTGCCAGCAGTGCACAGGGCCCAAGCCCTTACAATGAGCAGTTCTTC
size: .; D: TRBD2; J: TRBJ2-7; V: TRBV27; CDR3: CASSLRLAYTYEQYF; DNA: TGTGCCAGCAGTCTAAGACTAGCGTACACCTACGAGCAGTACTTC
size: .; D: .; J: TRBJ1-1; V: TRBV27; CDR3: CASSPLHSQTEAFF; DNA: TGTGCCAGCAGCCCCCTCCATAGTCAGACTGAAGCTTTCTTT
size: .; D: .; J: TRBJ2-7; V: TRBV28; CDR3: CASSLIVSFHGMGYEQYF; DNA: TGTGCCAGCAGTTTAATAGTGTCCTTCCACGGAATGGGCTACGAGCAGTACTTC
size: many; D: .; J: TRBJ2-5; V: TRBV10-2; CDR3: CASRTRVEETQYF; DNA: TGCGCCAGCAGGACTAGGGTCGAAGAGACCCAGTACTTC
size: .; D: .; J: TRBJ1-1; V: TRBV7-3; CDR3: CASSPMQLWLLNTEAFF; DNA: TGTGCCAGCAGCCCAATGCAGCTTTGGCTCTTGAACACTGAAGCTTTCTTT
size: .; D: TRBD1; J: TRBJ1-3; V: TRBV5-1; CDR3: CASSLPGTGAGNTIYF; DNA: TGCGCCAGCAGCTTGCCCGGGACAGGGGCCGGAAACACCATATATTTT